These T cell receptor beta chains were read from a single sample in a study of long-term antiretroviral therapy in people with HIV. The assay was immunoSEQ multiplex PCR, and TCRdb's table has in-frame clones only and misses some. The table records about 28,000 clones, about 80% of them present only once. The sample was unsorted PBMCs, taken 0.3 years after starting antiretroviral therapy. The receptors shown here come from a man between 40 and 49 years old with HIV. Both conserved end residues are part of each CDR3. The D gene is left open where the match is weak. The size field is filled for only some rows; it gives once, few, many or a size class.

v_gene	d_gene	abundance	j_gene	CDR3nt	CDR3aa
TRBV28	-	-	TRBJ2-1	TGTGCCAGCAGCCCCCTCCGTGAGCAGTTCTTC	CASSPLREQFF
TRBV4-3	-	-	TRBJ2-1	TGCGCCAGCAGCCAAGGCCTAGCGAGCTCCTACAATGAGCAGTTCTTC	CASSQGLASSYNEQFF
TRBV10-2	TRBD1	-	TRBJ2-7	TGCGCCAGTTGGGACAGGGCTTCCTCATACTACGAGCAGTACTTC	CASWDRASSYYEQYF
TRBV7-3	-	-	TRBJ1-6	TGTGCCAGCAGCCCCCATGGGGCCGATTCACCCCTCCACTTT	CASSPHGADSPLHF
TRBV10-3	TRBD1	-	TRBJ2-7	TGTGCCATCAGTGGCACAGGGGCCCTTTCCTACGAGCAGTACTTC	CAISGTGALSYEQYF
TRBV11-2	-	-	TRBJ2-7	TGTGCCAGCAGCTTAGGGCTAGAAGGCTACGAGCAGTACTTC	CASSLGLEGYEQYF
TRBV29-1	-	-	TRBJ2-7	TGCAGCGCTCTTACAGGGTTCGGATACGAGCAGTACTTC	CSALTGFGYEQYF
TRBV4-1	TRBD2	-	TRBJ2-1	TGCGCCAGCAGCCTGAGTAGCGGGAGTAAGTCCAATGAGCAGTTCTTC	CASSLSSGSKSNEQFF
TRBV5-4	TRBD2	-	TRBJ2-3	TGTGCCAGCAGCTTCTTAAGCGGGGTTCGGACAGATACGCAGTATTTT	CASSFLSGVRTDTQYF
TRBV28	-	-	TRBJ2-3	TGTGCCAGCAGTTCGGCAGGGCGGACAGATACGCAGTATTTT	CASSSAGRTDTQYF
TRBV19	TRBD1	-	TRBJ2-5	TGTGCCAGTAGTGTTAACAGGGGCGGAGAGACCCAGTACTTC	CASSVNRGGETQYF
TRBV27	-	-	TRBJ2-7	TGTGCCAGCAGTTCTACAGGGCGGGAGCAGTACTTC	CASSSTGREQYF
TRBV5-1	TRBD2	few	TRBJ2-7	TGCGCCAGCAGCCCCCACGGGGAGGGCGAGCAGTACTTC	CASSPHGEGEQYF